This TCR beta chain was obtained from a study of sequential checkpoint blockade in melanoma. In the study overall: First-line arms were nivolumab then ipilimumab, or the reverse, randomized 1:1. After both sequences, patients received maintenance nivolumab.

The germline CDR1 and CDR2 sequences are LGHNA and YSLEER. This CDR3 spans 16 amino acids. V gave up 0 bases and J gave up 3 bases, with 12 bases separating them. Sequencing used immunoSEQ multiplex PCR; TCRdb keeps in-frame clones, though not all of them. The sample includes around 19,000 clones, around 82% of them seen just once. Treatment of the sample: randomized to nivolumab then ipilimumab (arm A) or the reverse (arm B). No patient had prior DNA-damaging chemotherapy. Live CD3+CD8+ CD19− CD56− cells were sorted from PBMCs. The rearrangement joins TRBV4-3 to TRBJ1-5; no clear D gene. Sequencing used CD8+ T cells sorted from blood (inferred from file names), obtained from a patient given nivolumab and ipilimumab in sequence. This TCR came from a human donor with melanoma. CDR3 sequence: CASSQDPGASNQPQHF. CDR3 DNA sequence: TGCGCCAGCAGCCAAGATCCGGGTGCGTCCAATCAGCCCCAGCATTTT.